Following are 5 T cell receptor beta chains from one sample sequenced in a study of blood T cell repertoires in COVID-19. This table comes from immunoSEQ multiplex PCR, and its TCRdb copy is limited to in-frame clones, with some not included. Of hundreds of thousands of clones listed, 75% to 90% are singletons. The sequencing sample was made of peripheral blood. All receptors come from a woman between 45 and 60 years old with COVID-19, enrolled during active disease.

The chain couples TRBV19 to TRBJ2-7; possible D gene TRBD1, 5 bases. Trimming left V 5 bases short and J 1 base short, with 9 bases between. Germline V gene lookup returns CDR1 LNHDA and CDR2 SQIVND (reference sequence). The length of the CDR3 is 13 residues. The CDR3 sequence is CASSLTASYEQYF. For the CDR3, the DNA is TGTGCCAGTAGTTTGACAGCTTCCTACGAGCAGTACTTC.

The chain combines TRBV12-3 or TRBV12-4 with TRBJ1-1; 9 nucleotides line up with TRBD1. The trim removed 5 bases at V and 6 bases at J, leaving 4 bases unmatched. CDR3 length equals 13 residues. CDR3 sequence: CASSPRTGAEAFF. DNA for the CDR3: TGTGCCAGCAGTCCACGGACAGGGGCTGAAGCTTTCTTT.

This sequence joins TRBV3-1 (or the pseudogene TRBV3-2) and TRBJ1-1; D is ambiguous. The CDR3 covers 14 residues. Germline V gene lookup returns CDR1 LGHDT and CDR2 YNNKEL (reference sequence). Trimming took 3 bases from V and 1 from J, leaving 9 bases between them. The CDR3 DNA is TGTGCCAGCAGCCAGAACCGGGGGAACACTGAAGCTTTCTTT. Translated, it gives CASSQNRGNTEAFF.

The chain links TRBV15 to TRBJ2-7, with 10 nucleotides matching TRBD2. Germline V CDR1 and CDR2: LNHNV, YYDKDF (reference sequence). The V gene end was trimmed by 5 bases and the J gene end by 7 bases; junction bases not matched to a gene: 5. The CDR3 extends over 13 amino acids. Here the CDR3 DNA reads TGTGCCACCAGCCCGGGACTAGCGAAGGAGCAGTACTTC. It is translated as CATSPGLAKEQYF.

This clone came up once. The chain carries TRBV10-3 and TRBJ1-2; TRBD1 matches 9 bases. The CDR3 covers 14 residues. Germline lookup yields CDR1 ENHRY and CDR2 SYGVKD. After removal of 10 bases from V and 2 bases from J, the junction contained 8 bases not matched to a gene. The CDR3 bases are TGTGCCACGCACCAAACAGGGGGCAACTATGGCTACACCTTC. Translation: CATHQTGGNYGYTF.